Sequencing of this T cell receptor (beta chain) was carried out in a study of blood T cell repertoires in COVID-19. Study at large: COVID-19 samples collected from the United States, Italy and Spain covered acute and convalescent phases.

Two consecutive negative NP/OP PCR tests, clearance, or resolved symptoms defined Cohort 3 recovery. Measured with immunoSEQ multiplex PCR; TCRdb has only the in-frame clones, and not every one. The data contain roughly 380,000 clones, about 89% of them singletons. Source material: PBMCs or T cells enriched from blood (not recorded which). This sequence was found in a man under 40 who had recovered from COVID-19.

This CDR3 is CASSVEGRGPYNEQFF. In nucleotides, the CDR3 is TGTGCCAGCAGCGTAGAGGGCAGGGGACCCTACAATGAGCAGTTCTTC. The chain carries TRBV9 and TRBJ2-1, with D perhaps TRBD1 (6 bases). Germline V gives CDR1 SGDLS, CDR2 YYNGEE. V dropped 0 bases and J dropped 2 bases, with 12 bases sitting between them. CDR3 length: 16 residues.